The clone carrying this T cell receptor (beta chain) was counted only a few times. Assay: immunoSEQ multiplex PCR; the TCRdb copy retains only in-frame clones and omits some. The table lists about 170,000 clones, around 72% of them singletons. The record originates from a study of blood T cell repertoires in COVID-19. Study-wide background: Donors in the United States, Italy and Spain gave samples during acute or convalescent COVID-19.

The CDR3 consists of 15 residues. The germline V gene has CDR1 SGHRS and CDR2 YFSETQ. Trimming shortened V by 0 bases and J by 2 bases, and 10 bases separated the two germline ends. The sample taken for sequencing was peripheral blood. This sequence joins TRBV5-1 and TRBJ2-3; D gene unclear. This TCR was sampled from a woman older than 75 with acute or convalescent COVID-19. The CDR3 DNA reads TGCGCCAGCAGCTTGGACTCGTCCTCCACAGATACGCAGTATTTT. The encoded protein is CASSLDSSSTDTQYF.